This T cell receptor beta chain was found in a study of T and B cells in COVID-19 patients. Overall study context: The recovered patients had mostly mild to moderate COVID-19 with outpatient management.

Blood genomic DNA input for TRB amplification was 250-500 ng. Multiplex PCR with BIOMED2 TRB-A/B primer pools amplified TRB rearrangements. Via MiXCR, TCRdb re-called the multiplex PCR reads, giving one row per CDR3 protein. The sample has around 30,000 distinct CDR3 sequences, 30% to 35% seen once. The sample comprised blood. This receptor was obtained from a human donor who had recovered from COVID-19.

CDR3 DNA sequence: TGTGCCAGCAGTTTATCACCAGGGAGCTCCTACAATGAGCAGTTCTTC. As protein: CASSLSPGSSYNEQFF. The V call is TRBV27, the J call TRBJ2-1; the D gene could be TRBD1 or TRBD2 (5 bases each). Germline-derived CDR1 and CDR2 are MNHEY and SMNVEV (reference sequence). The CDR3 sequence is 16 residues long. V lost 0 bases and J 0 bases, leaving 9 bases between the germline ends.